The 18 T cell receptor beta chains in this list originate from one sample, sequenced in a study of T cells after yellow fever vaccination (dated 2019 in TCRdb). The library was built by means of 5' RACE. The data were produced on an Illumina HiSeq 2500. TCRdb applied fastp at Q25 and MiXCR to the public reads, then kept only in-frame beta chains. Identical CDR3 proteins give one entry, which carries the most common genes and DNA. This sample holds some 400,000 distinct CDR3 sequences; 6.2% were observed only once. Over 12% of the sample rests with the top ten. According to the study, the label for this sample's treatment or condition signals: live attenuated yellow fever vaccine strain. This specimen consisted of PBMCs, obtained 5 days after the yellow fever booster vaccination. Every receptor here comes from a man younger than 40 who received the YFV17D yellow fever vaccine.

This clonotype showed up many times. CDR3 sequence reads: CASSPGTGNRPYF. CDR3 coding DNA: TGTGCCAGCAGCCCCGGGACGGGCAACAGGCCGTACTTC. The chain combines TRBV7-2 with TRBJ2-7; D might be TRBD1 or TRBD2, each matching 5 bases. The CDR3 is 13 residues long. The V end lost 5 bases, the J end lost 12 bases, and 20 bases lay between the germline ends. Germline CDR1 is SGHTA and CDR2 is FQGNSA.

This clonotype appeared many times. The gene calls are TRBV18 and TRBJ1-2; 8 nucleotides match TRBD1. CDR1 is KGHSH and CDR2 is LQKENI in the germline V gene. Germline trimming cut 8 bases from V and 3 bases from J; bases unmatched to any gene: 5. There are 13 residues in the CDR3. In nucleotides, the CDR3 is TGTGCCAGCAGCCCGGACAGGGACTATGGCTACACCTTC. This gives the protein CASSPDRDYGYTF. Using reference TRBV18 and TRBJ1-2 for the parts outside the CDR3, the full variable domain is NAGVMQNPRHLVRRRGQEARLRCSPMKGHSHVYWYRQLPEEGLKFMVYLQKENIIDESGMPKERFSAEFPKEGPSILRIQQVVRGDSAAYFCASSPDRDYGYTFGSGTRLTVV.

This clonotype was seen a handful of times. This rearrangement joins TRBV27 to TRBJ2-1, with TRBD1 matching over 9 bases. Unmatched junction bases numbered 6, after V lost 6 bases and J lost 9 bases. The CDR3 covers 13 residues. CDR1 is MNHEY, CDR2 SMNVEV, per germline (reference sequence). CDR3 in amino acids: CASSWDRVTEQFF. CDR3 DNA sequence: TGTGCCAGCAGCTGGGACAGGGTTACTGAGCAGTTCTTC.

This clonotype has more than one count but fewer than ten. This CDR3 is CAISQQGYNQPQHF. The CDR3, as DNA: TGTGCCATCAGTCAGCAGGGATATAATCAGCCCCAGCATTTT. V is TRBV10-3 and J is TRBJ1-5; weak D call: TRBD1 (5 bases). Germline V gene data show CDR1 as ENHRY and CDR2 as SYGVKD. This CDR3 spans 14 amino acids. V was pared by 5 bases and J by 4 bases, with 12 bases between.

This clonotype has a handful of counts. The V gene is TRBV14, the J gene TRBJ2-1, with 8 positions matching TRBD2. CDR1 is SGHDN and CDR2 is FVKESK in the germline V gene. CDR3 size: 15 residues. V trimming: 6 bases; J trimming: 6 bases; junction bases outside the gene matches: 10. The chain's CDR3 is CASSRREATSNEQFF. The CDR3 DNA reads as TGTGCCAGCAGTAGGCGGGAGGCCACCAGCAATGAGCAGTTCTTC. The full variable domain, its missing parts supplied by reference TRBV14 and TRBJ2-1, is EAGVTQFPSHSVIEKGQTVTLRCDPISGHDNLYWYRRVMGKEIKFLLHFVKESKQDESGMPNNRFLAERTGGTYSTLKVQPAELEDSGVYFCASSRREATSNEQFFGPGTRLTVL.

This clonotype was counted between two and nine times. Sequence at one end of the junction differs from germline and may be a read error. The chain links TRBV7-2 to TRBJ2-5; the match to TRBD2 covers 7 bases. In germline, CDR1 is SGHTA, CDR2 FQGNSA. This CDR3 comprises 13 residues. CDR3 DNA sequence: TGTGCCAGCAGCTGGAGGGCGGGAGAGGCCCAGTACTTC. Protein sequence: CASSWRAGEAQYF.

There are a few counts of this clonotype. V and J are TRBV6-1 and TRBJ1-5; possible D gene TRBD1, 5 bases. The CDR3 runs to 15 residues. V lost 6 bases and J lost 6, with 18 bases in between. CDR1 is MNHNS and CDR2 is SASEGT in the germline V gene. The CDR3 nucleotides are TGTGCCAGCAGCTTGGGGCCTCGCGCAATTCAGCCCCAGCATTTT. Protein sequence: CASSLGPRAIQPQHF.

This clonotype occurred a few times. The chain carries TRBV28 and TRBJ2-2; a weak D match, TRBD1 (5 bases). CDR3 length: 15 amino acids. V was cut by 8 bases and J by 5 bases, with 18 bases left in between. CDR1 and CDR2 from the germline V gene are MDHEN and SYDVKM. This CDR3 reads CASYAGSLGTGELFF. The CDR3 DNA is TGTGCCAGCTATGCAGGGTCATTGGGGACCGGGGAGCTGTTTTTT.

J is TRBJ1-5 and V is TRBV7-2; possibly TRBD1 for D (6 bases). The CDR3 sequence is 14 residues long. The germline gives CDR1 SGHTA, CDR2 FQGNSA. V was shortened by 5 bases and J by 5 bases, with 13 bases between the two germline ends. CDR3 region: CASSPTRGDQPQHF. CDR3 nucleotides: TGTGCCAGCAGCCCCACCAGGGGCGATCAGCCCCAGCATTTT.

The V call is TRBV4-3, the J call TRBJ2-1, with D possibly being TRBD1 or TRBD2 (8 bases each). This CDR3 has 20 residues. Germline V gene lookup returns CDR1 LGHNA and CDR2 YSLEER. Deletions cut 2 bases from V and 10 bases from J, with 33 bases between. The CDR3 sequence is CASSQQGAWLAGSPWWEQFF. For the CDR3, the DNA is TGCGCCAGCAGCCAACAGGGGGCTTGGCTAGCGGGCTCCCCTTGGTGGGAGCAGTTCTTC.

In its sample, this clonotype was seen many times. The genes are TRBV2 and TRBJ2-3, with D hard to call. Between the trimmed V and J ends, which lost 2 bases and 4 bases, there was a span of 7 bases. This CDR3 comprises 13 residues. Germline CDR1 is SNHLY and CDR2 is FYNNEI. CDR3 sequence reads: CASSELRSDTQYF. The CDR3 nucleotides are TGTGCCAGCAGTGAACTCAGGTCAGATACGCAGTATTTT.

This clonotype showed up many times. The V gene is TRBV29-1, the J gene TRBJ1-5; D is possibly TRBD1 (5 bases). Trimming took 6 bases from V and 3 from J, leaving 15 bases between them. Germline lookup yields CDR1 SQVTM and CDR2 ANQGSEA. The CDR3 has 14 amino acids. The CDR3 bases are TGCAGCGTGGTATTACAGGACCTCAATCAGCCCCAGCATTTT. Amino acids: CSVVLQDLNQPQHF.

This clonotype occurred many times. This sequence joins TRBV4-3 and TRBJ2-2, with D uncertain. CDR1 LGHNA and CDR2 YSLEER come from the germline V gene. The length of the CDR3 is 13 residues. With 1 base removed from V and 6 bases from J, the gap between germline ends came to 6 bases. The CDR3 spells CASSQGRSGELFF. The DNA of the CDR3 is TGCGCCAGCAGCCAAGGAAGGTCCGGGGAGCTGTTTTTT.

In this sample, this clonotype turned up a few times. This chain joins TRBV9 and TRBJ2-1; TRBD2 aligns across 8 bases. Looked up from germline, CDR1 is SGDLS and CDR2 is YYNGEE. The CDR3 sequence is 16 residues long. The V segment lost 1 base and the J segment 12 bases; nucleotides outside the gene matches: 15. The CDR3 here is CASSVTSSGTSLVQFF. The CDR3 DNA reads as TGTGCCAGCAGCGTAACGAGTAGCGGGACCTCTTTGGTGCAGTTCTTC.

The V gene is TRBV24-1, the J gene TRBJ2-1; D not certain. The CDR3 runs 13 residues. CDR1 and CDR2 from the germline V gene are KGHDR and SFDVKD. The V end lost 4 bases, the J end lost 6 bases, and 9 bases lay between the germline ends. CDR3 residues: CATSDPTRNEQFF. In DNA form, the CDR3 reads TGTGCCACCAGTGACCCCACCCGCAATGAGCAGTTCTTC.

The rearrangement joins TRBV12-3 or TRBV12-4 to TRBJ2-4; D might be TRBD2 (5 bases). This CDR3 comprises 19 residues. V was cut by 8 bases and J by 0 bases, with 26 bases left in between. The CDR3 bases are TGTGCCAGCTGCCTCCGGGGTGTTTCAGACACAGTAGCCAAAAACATTCAGTACTTC. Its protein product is CASCLRGVSDTVAKNIQYF.

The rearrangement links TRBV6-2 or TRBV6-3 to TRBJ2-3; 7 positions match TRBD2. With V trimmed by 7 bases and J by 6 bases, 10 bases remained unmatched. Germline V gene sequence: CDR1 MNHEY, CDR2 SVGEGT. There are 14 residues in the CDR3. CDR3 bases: TGTGCCAGCACCTCCAGGATGGGGGGGGATACGCAGTATTTT. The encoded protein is CASTSRMGGDTQYF.

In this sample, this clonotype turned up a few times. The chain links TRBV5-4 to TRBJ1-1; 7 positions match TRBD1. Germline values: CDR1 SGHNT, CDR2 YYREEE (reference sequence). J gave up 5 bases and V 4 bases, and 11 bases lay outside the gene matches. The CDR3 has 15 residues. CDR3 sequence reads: CASSQSDRFFTEAFF. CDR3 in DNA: TGTGCCAGCAGCCAATCGGACAGGTTCTTTACTGAAGCTTTCTTT.